Given below is one T cell receptor (beta chain) in context. Its antigen is still unknown. The V gene lost 0 bases and the J gene lost 4 bases, with 6 bases spanning the gap. Germline V gene lookup returns CDR1 SEHNR and CDR2 FQNEAQ (reference sequence). This CDR3 is built from 14 residues. This specimen belongs to a study of T cell responses to AZD1222 COVID-19 vaccine. Study-wide results and limits: With two AZD1222 doses given, Spike-specific TCR breadth and depth both rose. Donors, mostly white British, included more females; clonal diversity was possibly underestimated. Repertoire sampling happened only post peak T cell response. Reports indicate that nearly half of spike-specific TCRs are directed at unmutated variant regions.

Libraries were prepared by immunoSEQ multiplex PCR; TCRdb keeps only in-frame clonotypes and omits some of them. The data contain 150,000 to 200,000 clones, more than 90% of them seen just once; the ten biggest clones take up less than 4.5%. The chain carries TRBV7-9 and TRBJ1-4, with D uncertain. This clonotype was obtained from an adult who received the MenACWY meningococcal vaccine as a control. This material consisted of peripheral blood, taken 28 days after the second dose of the MenACWY control vaccine. CDR3 bases: TGTGCCAGCAGCTTAGCAGGAATTAATGAAAAACTGTTTTTT. Its protein product is CASSLAGINEKLFF.